Each of the 3 T cell receptor beta chains below was sequenced from the same sample in a study of cytomegalovirus exposure and HLA in healthy donors. This PCR relied on a set of 60 Vbeta primers and 13 Jbeta primers. Sequencing used immunoSEQ multiplex PCR; TCRdb keeps in-frame clones, though not all of them. Found here are roughly 130,000 clones, around three quarters of them singletons; the top ten hold about 2%. Sequences were obtained from PBMCs. The receptors shown here come from a man between 18 and 35 years old in good health and CMV-seronegative.

This clone has more than one count but fewer than ten. The chain recombines TRBV6-5 with TRBJ2-2; D gene unclear. Germline V gives CDR1 MNHEY, CDR2 SVGAGI. The V end lost 7 bases, the J end lost 0 bases, and 12 bases lay between the germline ends. There are 15 residues in the CDR3. CDR3 amino acids: CASTPYNPNTGELFF. The CDR3 DNA reads TGTGCCAGCACACCTTACAACCCGAACACCGGGGAGCTGTTTTTT.

The V and J genes are TRBV5-1 and TRBJ1-2, with 7 bases fitting TRBD1. Germline-derived CDR1 and CDR2 are SGHRS and YFSETQ. V shed 4 bases, J shed 7 bases, and the junction held 7 bases outside the gene matches. The CDR3 length is 13 residues. CDR3 sequence: CASSAQGLGGYTF. The CDR3 nucleotides read TGCGCCAGCAGCGCACAGGGGTTGGGTGGCTACACCTTC.

In DNA form, the CDR3 reads TGTGCCAGCAGCGTAGAGGCTAGCGTGGCCTACGAGCAGTACTTC. It specifies CASSVEASVAYEQYF. J is TRBJ2-7 and V is TRBV9, with D possibly matching TRBD2 (6 bases). This CDR3 is built from 15 residues. Trimming cost V 0 bases and J 2 bases, with 12 bases left between them. The germline V gene encodes CDR1 SGDLS and CDR2 YYNGEE.